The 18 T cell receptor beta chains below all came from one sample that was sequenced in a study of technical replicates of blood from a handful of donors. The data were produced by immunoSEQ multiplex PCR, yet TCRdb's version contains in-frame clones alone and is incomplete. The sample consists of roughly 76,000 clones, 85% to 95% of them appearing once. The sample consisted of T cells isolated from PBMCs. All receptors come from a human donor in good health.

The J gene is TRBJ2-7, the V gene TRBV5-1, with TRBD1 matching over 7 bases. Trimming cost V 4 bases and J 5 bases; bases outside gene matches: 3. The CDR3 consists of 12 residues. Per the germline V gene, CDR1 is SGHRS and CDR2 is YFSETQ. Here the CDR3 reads CASSTRGNEQYF. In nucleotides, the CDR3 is TGCGCCAGCAGCACCAGGGGGAACGAGCAGTACTTC.

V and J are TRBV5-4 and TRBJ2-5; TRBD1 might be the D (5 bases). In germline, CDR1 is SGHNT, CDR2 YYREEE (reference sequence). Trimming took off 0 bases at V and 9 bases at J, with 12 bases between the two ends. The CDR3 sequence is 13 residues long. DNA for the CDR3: TGTGCCAGCAGCTTGGCCGACAGTCGAGCCCAGTACTTC. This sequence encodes CASSLADSRAQYF.

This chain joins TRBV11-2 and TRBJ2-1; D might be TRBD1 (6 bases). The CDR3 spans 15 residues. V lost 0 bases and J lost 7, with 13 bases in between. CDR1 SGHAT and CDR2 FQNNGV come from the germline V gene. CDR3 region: CASSLDLRGNNEQFF. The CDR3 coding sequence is TGTGCCAGCAGCTTAGATCTTAGGGGGAATAATGAGCAGTTCTTC.

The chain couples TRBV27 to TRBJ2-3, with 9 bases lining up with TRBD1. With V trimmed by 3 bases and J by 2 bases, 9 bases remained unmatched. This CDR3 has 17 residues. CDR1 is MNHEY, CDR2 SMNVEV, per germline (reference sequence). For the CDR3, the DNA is TGTGCCAGCAGTTTTACAGGGGGCAGTCTCAACACAGATACGCAGTATTTT. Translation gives CASSFTGGSLNTDTQYF.

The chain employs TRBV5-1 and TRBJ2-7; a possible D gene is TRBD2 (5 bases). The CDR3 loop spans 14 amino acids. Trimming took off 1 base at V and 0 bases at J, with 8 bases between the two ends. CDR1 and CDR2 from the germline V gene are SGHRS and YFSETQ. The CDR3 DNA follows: TGCGCCAGCAGCTTGACGGGGAGCTCCTACGAGCAGTACTTC. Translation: CASSLTGSSYEQYF.

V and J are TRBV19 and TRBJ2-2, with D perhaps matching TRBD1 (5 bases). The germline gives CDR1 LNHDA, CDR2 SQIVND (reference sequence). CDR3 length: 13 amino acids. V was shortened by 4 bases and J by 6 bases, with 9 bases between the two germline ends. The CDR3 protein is CASSSQGSGELFF. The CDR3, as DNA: TGTGCCAGTAGTAGCCAGGGTTCCGGGGAGCTGTTTTTT.

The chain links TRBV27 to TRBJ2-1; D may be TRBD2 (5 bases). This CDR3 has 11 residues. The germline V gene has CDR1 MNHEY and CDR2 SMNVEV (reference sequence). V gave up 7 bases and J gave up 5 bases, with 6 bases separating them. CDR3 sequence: CASKRNNEQFF. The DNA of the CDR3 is TGTGCCAGCAAGCGGAACAATGAGCAGTTCTTC.

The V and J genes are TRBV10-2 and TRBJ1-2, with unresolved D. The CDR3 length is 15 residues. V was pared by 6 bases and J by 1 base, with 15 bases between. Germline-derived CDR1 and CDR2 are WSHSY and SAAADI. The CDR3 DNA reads TGCGCCAGCAGGGAGGGCAGGCCCTTTAACTATGGCTACACCTTC. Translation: CASREGRPFNYGYTF.

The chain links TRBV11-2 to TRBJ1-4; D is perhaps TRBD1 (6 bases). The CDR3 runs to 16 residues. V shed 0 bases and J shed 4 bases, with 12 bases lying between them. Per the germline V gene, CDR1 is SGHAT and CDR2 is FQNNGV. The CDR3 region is CASSLDSRGGNEKLFF. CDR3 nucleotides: TGTGCCAGCAGCTTAGATTCCAGGGGCGGTAATGAAAAACTGTTTTTT.

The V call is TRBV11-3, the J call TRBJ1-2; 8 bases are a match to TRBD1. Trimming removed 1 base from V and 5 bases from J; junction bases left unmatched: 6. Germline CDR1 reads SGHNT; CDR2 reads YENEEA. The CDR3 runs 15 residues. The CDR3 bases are TGTGCCAGCAGCTTAGGGACAGGGAGGGGATATGGCTACACCTTC. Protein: CASSLGTGRGYGYTF.

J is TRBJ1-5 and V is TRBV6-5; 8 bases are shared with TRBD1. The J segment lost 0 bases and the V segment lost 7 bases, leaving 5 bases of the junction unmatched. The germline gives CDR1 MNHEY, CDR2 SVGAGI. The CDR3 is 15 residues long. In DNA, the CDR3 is TGTGCCAGCAAGGAAGACAGGGGTAGCAATCAGCCCCAGCATTTT. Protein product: CASKEDRGSNQPQHF.

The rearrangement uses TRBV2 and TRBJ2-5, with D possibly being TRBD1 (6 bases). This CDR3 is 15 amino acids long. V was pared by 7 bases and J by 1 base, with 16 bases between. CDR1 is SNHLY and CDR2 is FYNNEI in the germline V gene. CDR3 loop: CASKPGHRIQETQYF. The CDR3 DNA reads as TGTGCCAGCAAGCCGGGACACCGAATCCAAGAGACCCAGTACTTC.

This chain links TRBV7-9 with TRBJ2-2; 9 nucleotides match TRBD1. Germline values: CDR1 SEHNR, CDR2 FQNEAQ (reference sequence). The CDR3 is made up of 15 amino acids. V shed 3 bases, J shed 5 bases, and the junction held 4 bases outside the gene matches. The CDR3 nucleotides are TGTGCCAGCAGCTTTAGACAGGGGGATACCGGGGAGCTGTTTTTT. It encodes CASSFRQGDTGELFF.

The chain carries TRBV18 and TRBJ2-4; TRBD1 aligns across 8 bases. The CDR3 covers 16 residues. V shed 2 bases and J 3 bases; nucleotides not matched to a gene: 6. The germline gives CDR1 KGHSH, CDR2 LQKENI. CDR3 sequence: CASSPVVGTGKNIQYF. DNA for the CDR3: TGTGCCAGCTCACCAGTTGTAGGGACAGGCAAAAACATTCAGTACTTC.

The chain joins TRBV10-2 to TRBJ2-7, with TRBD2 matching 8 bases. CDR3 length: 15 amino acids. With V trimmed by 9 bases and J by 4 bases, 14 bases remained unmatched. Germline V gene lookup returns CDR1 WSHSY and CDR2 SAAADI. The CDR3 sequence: CASSPELAEKYEQYF. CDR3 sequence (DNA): TGCGCCAGTTCCCCCGAACTAGCGGAGAAGTACGAGCAGTACTTC.

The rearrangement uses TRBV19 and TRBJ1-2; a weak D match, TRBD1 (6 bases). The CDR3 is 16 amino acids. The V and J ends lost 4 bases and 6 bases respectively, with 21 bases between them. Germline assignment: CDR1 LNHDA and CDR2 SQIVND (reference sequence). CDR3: CASSTPQVGGRNGYTF. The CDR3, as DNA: TGTGCCAGTAGTACCCCACAGGTGGGGGGGCGTAATGGCTACACCTTC. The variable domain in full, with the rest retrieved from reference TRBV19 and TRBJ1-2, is DGGITQSPKYLFRKEGQNVTLSCEQNLNHDAMYWYRQDPGQGLRLIYYSQIVNDFQKGDIAEGYSVSREKKESFPLTVTSAQKNPTAFYLCASSTPQVGGRNGYTFGSGTRLTVV.

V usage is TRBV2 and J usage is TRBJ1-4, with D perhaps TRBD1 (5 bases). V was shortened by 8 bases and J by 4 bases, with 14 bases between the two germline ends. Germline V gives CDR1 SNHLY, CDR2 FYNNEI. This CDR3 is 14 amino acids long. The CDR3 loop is CASSSGTYNEKLFF. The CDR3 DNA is TGTGCCAGCTCTTCCGGGACTTATAATGAAAAACTGTTTTTT. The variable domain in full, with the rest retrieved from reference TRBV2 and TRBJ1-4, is EPEVTQTPSHQVTQMGQEVILRCVPISNHLYFYWYRQILGQKVEFLVSFYNNEISEKSEIFDDQFSVERPDGSNFTLKIRSTKLEDSAMYFCASSSGTYNEKLFFGSGTQLSVL.

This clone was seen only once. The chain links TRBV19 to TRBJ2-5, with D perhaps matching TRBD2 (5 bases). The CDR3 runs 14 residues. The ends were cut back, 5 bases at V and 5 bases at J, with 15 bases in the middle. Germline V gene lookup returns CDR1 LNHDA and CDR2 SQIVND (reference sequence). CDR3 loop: CASSPMSGDETQYF. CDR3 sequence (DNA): TGTGCCAGTAGTCCCATGTCCGGGGATGAGACCCAGTACTTC.